A single sample gave rise to the 14 T cell receptor beta chains below, sequenced in a study of human T cells and chemical hapten exposure. The time point: patch test 1, 2 weeks after DPC sensitization. Treatment here: therapeutic diphenylcyclopropenone sensitization with weekly scalp DPC. TCRdb re-derived calls from the RACE reads in MiXCR, one entry per CDR3 protein. The sample comprises about 340,000 distinct CDR3 sequences, roughly 6.9% of which are singletons, and around 8.4% rests with the top ten. The sequencing used whole blood, collected in connection with sensitization to the hapten diphenylcyclopropenone (DPC). The receptors here all came from a woman aged 18-29 years with alopecia areata. Some clones in this sample may be carry-over from other donors' samples.

This clonotype was detected many times. The rearrangement links TRBV28 to TRBJ1-2; 8 nucleotides agree with TRBD1. The V gene end was trimmed by 6 bases and the J gene end by 3 bases; junction bases not matched to a gene: 6. The CDR3 covers 14 residues. Germline V lookup: CDR1 MDHEN, CDR2 SYDVKM. In DNA form, the CDR3 reads TGTGCCAGCAGCCACGAGACAGGGGACTATGGCTACACCTTC. Its translation is CASSHETGDYGYTF.

This clonotype appeared a few times. CDR3 amino acids: CSVGQGVNTEAFF. In DNA form, the CDR3 reads TGCAGCGTTGGACAGGGCGTGAACACTGAAGCTTTCTTT. The V call is TRBV29-1, the J call TRBJ1-1; 7 bases match TRBD1. From germline, CDR1 is SQVTM and CDR2 ANQGSEA. This CDR3 is 13 amino acids long. V dropped 4 bases and J dropped 0; count of bases not matched to a gene: 2.

This clonotype was observed many times. The chain is built from TRBV12-3 or TRBV12-4 and TRBJ1-1; 8 bases fit TRBD1. This CDR3 is built from 14 residues. The V gene end was trimmed by 6 bases and the J gene end by 3 bases; junction bases not matched to a gene: 6. CDR3 coding DNA: TGTGCCAGCAGCCGTGACAGGGGCTACACTGAAGCTTTCTTT. It is translated as CASSRDRGYTEAFF.

The chain has TRBV6-5 and TRBJ1-4; D not certain. CDR3 length: 13 residues. Between the trimmed V and J ends, which lost 3 bases and 7 bases, there was a span of 9 bases. CDR1 MNHEY and CDR2 SVGAGI come from the germline V gene. CDR3 sequence (DNA): TGTGCCAGCAGTTATTTAATCGGTGAAAAACTGTTTTTT. It translates to CASSYLIGEKLFF.

This clonotype was seen ten or more times. The chain links TRBV29-1 to TRBJ1-1; D ambiguous. The germline V gene has CDR1 SQVTM and CDR2 ANQGSEA. Deletions cut 2 bases from V and 4 bases from J, with 14 bases between. The CDR3 loop spans 14 amino acids. CDR3 sequence: CSVERTDVSTEAFF. The CDR3 region has the DNA TGCAGCGTTGAACGGACCGACGTGTCCACTGAAGCTTTCTTT.

The sample holds many counts of this clonotype. This chain links TRBV10-3 with TRBJ2-3, with D perhaps matching TRBD2 (6 bases). CDR3 length: 13 residues. Germline values: CDR1 ENHRY, CDR2 SYGVKD. The germline V and J ends were trimmed by 10 bases and 6 bases, with 17 bases remaining between them. CDR3 sequence reads: CATLAQGGDTQYF. DNA for the CDR3: TGTGCCACTTTGGCTCAAGGAGGGGATACGCAGTATTTT.

In this sample, this clonotype turned up a few times. The chain is built from TRBV7-2 and TRBJ2-7; D tentatively reads TRBD1 or TRBD2 (5 bases each). Deletions cut 5 bases from V and 0 bases from J, with 14 bases between. The length of the CDR3 is 15 residues. Per the germline V gene, CDR1 is SGHTA and CDR2 is FQGNSA. The CDR3 loop reads CASSPSWGSSYEQYF. CDR3 coding DNA: TGTGCCAGCAGCCCCTCTTGGGGGTCCTCCTACGAGCAGTACTTC.

This clonotype came up a few times. The chain couples TRBV18 to TRBJ1-2, with 9 bases fitting TRBD1. Germline trimming cut 2 bases from V and 6 bases from J; bases unmatched to any gene: 4. Per germline, CDR1 KGHSH and CDR2 LQKENI. This CDR3 is 14 amino acids long. CDR3 DNA sequence: TGTGCCAGCTCACCATCGGACAGGGGCGATGGCTACACCTTC. Its translation: CASSPSDRGDGYTF.

The chain employs TRBV4-3 and TRBJ2-2; D gene ambiguous. This CDR3 spans 13 amino acids. V was cut by 0 bases and J by 7 bases, with 6 bases left in between. From germline, CDR1 is LGHNA and CDR2 YSLEER. CDR3 bases: TGCGCCAGCAGCCAAGATGGGGTCGGGGAGCTGTTTTTT. Translation gives CASSQDGVGELFF.

This clonotype was recorded many times. The chain combines TRBV28 with TRBJ2-1; 7 bases are shared with TRBD2. The CDR3 extends over 14 amino acids. Per the germline V gene, CDR1 is MDHEN and CDR2 is SYDVKM. Trimming took 5 bases from V and 6 from J; bases not matched to a gene: 7. The CDR3 sequence: CASSLGLPFNEQFF. CDR3 coding DNA: TGTGCCAGCAGTCTGGGACTACCCTTCAATGAGCAGTTCTTC.

This clonotype was seen only a few times. This chain joins TRBV28 and TRBJ2-6; 9 nucleotides match TRBD1. The trim removed 4 bases at V and 2 bases at J, leaving 6 bases unmatched. The germline V gene encodes CDR1 MDHEN and CDR2 SYDVKM. The CDR3 length is 17 residues. The CDR3 bases are TGTGCCAGCAGTTCCCGGGACAGGGTAGCTGGGGCCAACGTCCTGACTTTC. Encoded protein: CASSSRDRVAGANVLTF.

The rearrangement uses TRBV5-7 and TRBJ2-4; D unclear. TRBV5-7 is known as an ORF, though its function is uncertain. The CDR3 runs 16 residues. The ends were cut back, 0 bases at V and 7 bases at J, with 17 bases in the middle. Here the CDR3 DNA reads TGTGCCAGCAGCTTGGAGTGCCAGCCTGGTGAGAACATTCAGTACTTC. Its protein product is CASSLECQPGENIQYF.

The chain carries TRBV29-1 and TRBJ2-7; D may be TRBD1 (5 bases). The CDR3 runs 14 residues. Trimming stripped 0 bases from V and 0 bases from J, with 9 bases between. Per the germline V gene, CDR1 is SQVTM and CDR2 is ANQGSEA. The CDR3 reads CSVEDQDSSYEQYF. Written as DNA, the CDR3 is TGCAGCGTTGAAGATCAAGACAGCTCCTACGAGCAGTACTTC.

The chain has TRBV4-2 and TRBJ1-5; D not certain. This CDR3 comprises 16 residues. Germline CDR1 LGHNA, CDR2 YNFKEQ. V was shortened by 4 bases and J by 6 bases, with 19 bases between the two germline ends. This CDR3 reads CASSLTRNQDGQPQHF. For the CDR3, the DNA is TGTGCCAGCAGCCTTACGAGGAACCAGGACGGTCAGCCCCAGCATTTT.